Below are 17 T cell receptor beta chains sequenced from a single sample in a study of blood T cell repertoires in COVID-19. The repertoire was sequenced with immunoSEQ multiplex PCR; TCRdb's copy has only in-frame clones and lacks some. Here the sample spans 200,000 or so clones, 70% to 90% being singletons. Sequencing input: PBMCs or T cells enriched from blood (not recorded which). These receptors were collected from a woman aged 40 to 49 with acute COVID-19.

The gene calls are TRBV2 and TRBJ1-3; D gene uncertain. CDR3 length: 15 amino acids. V lost 1 base, J lost 0 bases, and 7 bases lay in between. Per the germline V gene, CDR1 is SNHLY and CDR2 is FYNNEI. The CDR3 reads CASSEEKASGNTIYF. CDR3 nucleotide sequence: TGTGCCAGCAGTGAAGAGAAAGCCTCTGGAAACACCATATATTTT.

This sequence joins TRBV19 and TRBJ2-7; 7 nucleotides align to TRBD1. The CDR3 extends over 15 amino acids. With 4 bases clipped from V and 1 base from J, the junction kept 7 bases outside the gene matches. Germline V lookup: CDR1 LNHDA, CDR2 SQIVND (reference sequence). The CDR3 here is CASSTRDRPSYEQYF. The CDR3 DNA follows: TGTGCCAGTAGTACCCGGGACAGACCATCCTACGAGCAGTACTTC.

This chain links TRBV19 with TRBJ1-5; TRBD1 agrees at 8 bases. The trim removed 3 bases at V and 7 bases at J, leaving 14 bases unmatched. Germline lookup yields CDR1 LNHDA and CDR2 SQIVND (reference sequence). The length of the CDR3 is 17 residues. DNA for the CDR3: TGTGCCAGTAGTATCGCCCCGACAGGGGCTTTTCGACAGCCCCAGCATTTT. Translated: CASSIAPTGAFRQPQHF.

The chain employs TRBV3-1 (or the pseudogene TRBV3-2) and TRBJ2-7, with 12 positions matching TRBD2. CDR3 length: 18 residues. Germline CDR1 LGHDT, CDR2 YNNKEL (reference sequence). Trimming cost V 4 bases and J 0 bases; bases outside gene matches: 10. The CDR3 region is CASSRLAGADPYSYEQYF. The DNA for the CDR3 is TGTGCCAGCAGCCGACTAGCGGGAGCCGACCCTTACTCCTACGAGCAGTACTTC.

In its sample, this clone was seen once. J is TRBJ2-1 and V is TRBV27, with 11 nucleotides matching TRBD1. CDR1 is MNHEY and CDR2 is SMNVEV in the germline V gene (reference sequence). This CDR3 has 18 residues. J lost 4 bases, V lost 5 bases, and 13 bases had no gene match. Written as DNA, the CDR3 is TGTGCCAGCAGTCGACGAACCGGGACAGGGGGAGAATACAATGAGCAGTTCTTC. As protein: CASSRRTGTGGEYNEQFF.

In this sample, this clone turned up a few times. V is TRBV19 and J is TRBJ2-3; 15 nucleotides align to TRBD2. V lost 3 bases to trimming and J lost 2 bases; unmatched junction nucleotides: 6. From germline, CDR1 is LNHDA and CDR2 SQIVND (reference sequence). The CDR3 is 18 amino acids. The CDR3 sequence is CASSIRGLAGGHTDTQYF. CDR3 nucleotide sequence: TGTGCCAGTAGTATCCGAGGACTAGCGGGGGGGCACACAGATACGCAGTATTTT.

CDR3 protein: CASSNLGRTGGTDTQYF. DNA for the CDR3: TGTGCCAGTAGTAACCTTGGGAGGACAGGGGGCACAGATACGCAGTATTTT. The chain joins TRBV19 to TRBJ2-3; 9 nucleotides align to TRBD1. After removal of 4 bases from V and 1 base from J, the junction contained 9 bases not matched to a gene. CDR3 length: 17 amino acids. The germline V gene has CDR1 LNHDA and CDR2 SQIVND (reference sequence).

The chain carries TRBV11-2 and TRBJ2-7, with 7 nucleotides matching TRBD1. The CDR3 loop spans 14 amino acids. V shed 3 bases and J 4 bases; nucleotides not matched to a gene: 6. CDR1 SGHAT and CDR2 FQNNGV come from the germline V gene. The CDR3 reads CASSFRGSGYEQYF. CDR3 bases: TGTGCCAGCAGCTTCAGGGGGTCTGGGTACGAGCAGTACTTC.

The V gene is TRBV28, the J gene TRBJ1-5; TRBD1 matches at 10 bases. The CDR3 has 12 amino acids. From germline, CDR1 is MDHEN and CDR2 SYDVKM. CDR3 bases: TGTGTCAGTGGACAGGGGGGTCAGCCCCAGCATTTT. Encoded protein: CVSGQGGQPQHF. Full variable domain (missing parts from reference TRBV28 and TRBJ1-5): DVKVTQSSRYLVKRTGEKVFLECVQDMDHENMFWYRQDPGLGLRLIYFSYDVKMKEKGDIPEGYSVSREKKERFSLILESASTNQTSMYLCVSGQGGQPQHFGDGTRLSIL.

CDR3 protein: CASISGRLGAYGYTF. DNA for the CDR3: TGTGCCAGCATCTCCGGACGCCTTGGGGCCTATGGCTACACCTTC. The gene calls are TRBV7-9 and TRBJ1-2; D perhaps matches TRBD1 (5 bases). Per the germline V gene, CDR1 is SEHNR and CDR2 is FQNEAQ (reference sequence). This CDR3 comprises 15 residues. The V end lost 7 bases, the J end lost 4 bases, and 19 bases lay between the germline ends.

This clone was recorded many times. The chain employs TRBV24-1 and TRBJ2-7, with TRBD1 matching over 8 bases. Germline lookup yields CDR1 KGHDR and CDR2 SFDVKD. This CDR3 is 14 amino acids long. With V trimmed by 7 bases and J by 6 bases, 10 bases remained unmatched. The chain's CDR3 is CATSQTGVVSEQYF. Written as DNA, the CDR3 is TGTGCCACCAGCCAGACAGGGGTTGTGAGCGAGCAGTACTTC.

The chain employs TRBV18 and TRBJ2-5; 8 nucleotides agree with TRBD2. The ends lost 0 bases at V and 4 bases at J; junction bases unmatched: 7. The CDR3 sequence is 16 residues long. Germline CDR1 is KGHSH and CDR2 is LQKENI. DNA of the CDR3: TGTGCCAGCTCACCACCCGGCGGGAGGTCTCCAGAGACCCAGTACTTC. It codes for CASSPPGGRSPETQYF.

The chain has TRBV7-3 and TRBJ1-1; TRBD1 might be the D (5 bases). Per germline, CDR1 SGHTA and CDR2 FQGTGA. The CDR3 sequence is 13 residues long. V was clipped by 4 bases and J by 9 bases, with 15 bases between them. The CDR3 DNA follows: TGTGCCAGCAGCTCCACGGAAGGGGCTCAAGCTTTCTTT. This translates into CASSSTEGAQAFF.

The chain employs TRBV4-2 and TRBJ1-2, with a weak D call TRBD1 (5 bases). Trimming removed 2 bases from V and 4 bases from J, with 14 bases in between. Germline V lookup: CDR1 LGHNA, CDR2 YNFKEQ. The CDR3 runs 15 residues. The CDR3 nucleotides read TGTGCCAGCAGCCAACCAGGGCGTGAGCTCTATGGCTACACCTTC. It encodes CASSQPGRELYGYTF.

A remark on this clone: A read error may produce the germline difference seen at one junction end. The gene calls are TRBV7-7 and TRBJ2-2; TRBD2 might be the D (5 bases). The CDR3 extends over 16 amino acids. Germline V gene lookup returns CDR1 SSHAT and CDR2 FNYEAQ (reference sequence). The CDR3 DNA is TGTGCTAGCAGCTTAGTAGCTAGCCTGAACACCGGGGAGCTGTTTTTT. This encodes CASSLVASLNTGELFF.

The chain couples TRBV19 to TRBJ1-3; D remains ambiguous. There are 15 residues in the CDR3. V dropped 6 bases and J dropped 2 bases, with 14 bases sitting between them. Germline V gives CDR1 LNHDA, CDR2 SQIVND (reference sequence). This chain's CDR3 is CASSPTGIPGNTIYF. CDR3 nucleotide sequence: TGTGCCAGTAGCCCCACGGGGATCCCTGGAAACACCATATATTTT.

This chain uses TRBV6-5 with TRBJ1-2; a weak D match, TRBD1 (6 bases). CDR1 and CDR2 from the germline V gene are MNHEY and SVGAGI. The CDR3 has 14 residues. V was pared by 4 bases and J by 4 bases, with 13 bases between. CDR3 DNA: TGTGCCAGCAGTTCGAGGACAGCCCCCTATGGCTACACCTTC. This codes for CASSSRTAPYGYTF.